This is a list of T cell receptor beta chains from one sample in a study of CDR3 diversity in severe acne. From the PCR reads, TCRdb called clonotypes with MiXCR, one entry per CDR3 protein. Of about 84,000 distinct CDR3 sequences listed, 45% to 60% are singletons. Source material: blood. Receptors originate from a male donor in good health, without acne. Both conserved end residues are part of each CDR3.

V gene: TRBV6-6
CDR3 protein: CASSYETQLSTGELFF

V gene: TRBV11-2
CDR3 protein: CASSLQVRETEAFF

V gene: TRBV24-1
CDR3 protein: CATSAIDPQADQPQHF

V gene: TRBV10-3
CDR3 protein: CATFANEKLFF

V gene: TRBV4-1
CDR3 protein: CASSQEGTGAGNTIYF

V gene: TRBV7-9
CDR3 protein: CASSVQGADQPQHF

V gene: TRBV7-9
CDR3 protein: CASSSPGQAIYGYTF

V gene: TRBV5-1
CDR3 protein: CASSLATLWETQHF

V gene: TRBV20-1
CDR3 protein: CSARVSGSNNEQFF

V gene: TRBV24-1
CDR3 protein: CATSEGLAVNEQFF

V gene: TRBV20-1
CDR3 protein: CSAGSGGNEKLFF

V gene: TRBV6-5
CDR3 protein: CASSPNNSPLHF

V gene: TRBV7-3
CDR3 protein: CASSPLGGLSTDTQYF

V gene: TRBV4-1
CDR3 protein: CASSRTVSDTGELFF

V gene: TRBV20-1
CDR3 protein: CSARDLGDGYTF

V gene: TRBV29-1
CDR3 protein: CASSPNIGEQYF

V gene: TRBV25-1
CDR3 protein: CASSEAGDSPLHF

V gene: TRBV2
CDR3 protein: CASSDRQGGNQPQHF

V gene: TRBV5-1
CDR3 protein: CASTPLAAVDEQFF

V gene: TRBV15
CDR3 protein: CATSRDAQTDGYTF